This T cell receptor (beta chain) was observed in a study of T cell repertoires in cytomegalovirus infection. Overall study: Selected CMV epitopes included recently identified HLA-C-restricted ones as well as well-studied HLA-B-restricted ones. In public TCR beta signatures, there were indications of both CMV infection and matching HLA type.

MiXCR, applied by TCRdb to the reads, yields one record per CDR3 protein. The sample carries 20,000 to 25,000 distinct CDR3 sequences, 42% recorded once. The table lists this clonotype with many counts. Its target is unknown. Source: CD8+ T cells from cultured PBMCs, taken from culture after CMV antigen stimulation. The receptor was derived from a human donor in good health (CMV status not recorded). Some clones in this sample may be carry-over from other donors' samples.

As DNA, the CDR3 is TGTGCCAGCGCCACCGGGCCGGCAACTGAAGCTTTCTTT. Protein: CASATGPATEAFF. The V call is TRBV12-3 or TRBV12-4, the J call TRBJ1-1; no firm D call. V was shortened by 8 bases and J by 5 bases, with 15 bases between the two germline ends. CDR3 size: 13 residues.